This T cell receptor (beta chain) comes out of a study of blood T cell repertoires in COVID-19. CDR1 is SQVTM, CDR2 ANQGSEA, per germline. The V end lost 5 bases, the J end lost 1 base, and 15 bases lay between the germline ends. The CDR3 runs 15 residues. Some clones are missing from TCRdb's copy, which holds only in-frame ones; the method was immunoSEQ multiplex PCR. The table includes around 400,000 clones, around 92% detected once. Sequencing was done on a sample of PBMCs or T cells enriched from blood (not recorded which). This rearrangement joins TRBV29-1 to TRBJ2-1, with D unresolved. The source of this sequence is a woman in her twenties or thirties who had recovered from COVID-19. Here the CDR3 DNA reads TGCAGCGTTCCTCGGAAAGCGCCTTCCTACAATGAGCAGTTCTTC. This translates into CSVPRKAPSYNEQFF.